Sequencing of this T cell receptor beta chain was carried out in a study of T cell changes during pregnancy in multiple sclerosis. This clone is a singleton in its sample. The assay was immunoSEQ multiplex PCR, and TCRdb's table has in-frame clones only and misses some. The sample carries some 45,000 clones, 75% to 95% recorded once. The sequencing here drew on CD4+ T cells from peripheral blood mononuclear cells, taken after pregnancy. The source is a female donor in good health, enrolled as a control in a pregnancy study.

The CDR3 nucleotides are TGTGCCAGCTCACCAAGGGGCAGGGAGACCCAGTACTTC. Its translation: CASSPRGRETQYF. The V and J genes are TRBV18 and TRBJ2-5; tentative D call: TRBD1 (5 bases). The CDR3 is made up of 13 amino acids. Trimming stripped 2 bases from V and 5 bases from J, with 9 bases between. The germline CDR1 and CDR2 sequences are KGHSH and LQKENI.